This T cell receptor beta chain was identified in a study of cytomegalovirus exposure and HLA in healthy donors. Findings of the study overall: In an earlier analysis, most TCR beta V segments were productive about 87% or about 30% of the time. For most subjects, TCR beta sequences were reported to predict HLA-A and HLA-B alleles with accuracy.

As for this clone: What it binds is not known.

Primers included in the PCR were 60 Vbeta and 13 Jbeta primers. As handled by the study authors: There were about 88 million unique TCR beta chains by a later count, and 10 million to 12 million of them were shared. This table comes from immunoSEQ multiplex PCR, and its TCRdb copy is limited to in-frame clones, with some not included. The V and J calls and clone size come from that table; D and trimming were worked out from the DNA. The repertoire holds some 87,000 clones, with around 85% as singletons. The CDR3 loop spans 15 amino acids. The germline CDR1 and CDR2 sequences are LNHDA and SQIVND (reference sequence). Trimming removed 0 bases from V and 4 bases from J, with 12 bases in between. Participants comprised healthy donors of bone marrow.

V and J are TRBV19 and TRBJ1-1, with D unclear. Sequenced material: PBMCs. The receptor was derived from a young man in good health and CMV-seronegative. CDR3 residues: CASSIETGKGTEAFF. CDR3 nucleotides: TGTGCCAGTAGTATAGAAACGGGGAAGGGCACTGAAGCTTTCTTT.